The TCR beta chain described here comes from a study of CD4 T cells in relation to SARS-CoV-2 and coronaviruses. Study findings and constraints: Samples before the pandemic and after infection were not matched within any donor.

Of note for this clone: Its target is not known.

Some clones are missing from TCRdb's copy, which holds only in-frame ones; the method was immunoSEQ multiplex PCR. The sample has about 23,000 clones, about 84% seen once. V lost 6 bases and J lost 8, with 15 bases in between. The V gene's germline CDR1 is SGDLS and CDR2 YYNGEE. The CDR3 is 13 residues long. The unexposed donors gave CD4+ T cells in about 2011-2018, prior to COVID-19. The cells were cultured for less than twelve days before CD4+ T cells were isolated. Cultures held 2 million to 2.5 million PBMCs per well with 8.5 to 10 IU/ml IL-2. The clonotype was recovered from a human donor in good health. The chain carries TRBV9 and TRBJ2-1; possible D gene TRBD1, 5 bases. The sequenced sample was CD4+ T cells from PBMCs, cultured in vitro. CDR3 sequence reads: CASNLITGDEQFF. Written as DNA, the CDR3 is TGTGCCAGCAACTTAATTACAGGCGATGAGCAGTTCTTC.